This T cell receptor (beta chain) was observed in a study of blood T cell repertoires in COVID-19. Study as a whole: Acute-phase and convalescent COVID-19 samples originated in the United States, Italy and Spain. T cells, B-cell-depleted T cells, or PBMCs supplied cDNA or gDNA.

The V and J ends lost 3 bases and 2 bases respectively, with 5 bases between them. The germline V gene encodes CDR1 KGHDR and CDR2 SFDVKD. The length of the CDR3 is 13 residues. Under the authors' procedure: Estimates of nucleated cell counts were drawn from the amplification of reference gene primers. Repertoires were generated with immunoSEQ multiplex PCR, while TCRdb's copy carries only in-frame clones and drops some. That table is the source of V, J and clone size, and D and trimming were worked out from the DNA. The sample includes under 400,000 clones, approximately 87% of them seen just once. Seattle's enrolled individuals joined amid active infection and were then monitored longitudinally.

What was sequenced was peripheral blood. The gene calls are TRBV24-1 and TRBJ2-3; no reliable D call. This TCR was recovered from a woman between 25 and 40 years old with COVID-19, enrolled during active disease. The CDR3 nucleotides read TGTGCCACCAGTGATGAGGCCACAGATACGCAGTATTTT. Protein product: CATSDEATDTQYF.